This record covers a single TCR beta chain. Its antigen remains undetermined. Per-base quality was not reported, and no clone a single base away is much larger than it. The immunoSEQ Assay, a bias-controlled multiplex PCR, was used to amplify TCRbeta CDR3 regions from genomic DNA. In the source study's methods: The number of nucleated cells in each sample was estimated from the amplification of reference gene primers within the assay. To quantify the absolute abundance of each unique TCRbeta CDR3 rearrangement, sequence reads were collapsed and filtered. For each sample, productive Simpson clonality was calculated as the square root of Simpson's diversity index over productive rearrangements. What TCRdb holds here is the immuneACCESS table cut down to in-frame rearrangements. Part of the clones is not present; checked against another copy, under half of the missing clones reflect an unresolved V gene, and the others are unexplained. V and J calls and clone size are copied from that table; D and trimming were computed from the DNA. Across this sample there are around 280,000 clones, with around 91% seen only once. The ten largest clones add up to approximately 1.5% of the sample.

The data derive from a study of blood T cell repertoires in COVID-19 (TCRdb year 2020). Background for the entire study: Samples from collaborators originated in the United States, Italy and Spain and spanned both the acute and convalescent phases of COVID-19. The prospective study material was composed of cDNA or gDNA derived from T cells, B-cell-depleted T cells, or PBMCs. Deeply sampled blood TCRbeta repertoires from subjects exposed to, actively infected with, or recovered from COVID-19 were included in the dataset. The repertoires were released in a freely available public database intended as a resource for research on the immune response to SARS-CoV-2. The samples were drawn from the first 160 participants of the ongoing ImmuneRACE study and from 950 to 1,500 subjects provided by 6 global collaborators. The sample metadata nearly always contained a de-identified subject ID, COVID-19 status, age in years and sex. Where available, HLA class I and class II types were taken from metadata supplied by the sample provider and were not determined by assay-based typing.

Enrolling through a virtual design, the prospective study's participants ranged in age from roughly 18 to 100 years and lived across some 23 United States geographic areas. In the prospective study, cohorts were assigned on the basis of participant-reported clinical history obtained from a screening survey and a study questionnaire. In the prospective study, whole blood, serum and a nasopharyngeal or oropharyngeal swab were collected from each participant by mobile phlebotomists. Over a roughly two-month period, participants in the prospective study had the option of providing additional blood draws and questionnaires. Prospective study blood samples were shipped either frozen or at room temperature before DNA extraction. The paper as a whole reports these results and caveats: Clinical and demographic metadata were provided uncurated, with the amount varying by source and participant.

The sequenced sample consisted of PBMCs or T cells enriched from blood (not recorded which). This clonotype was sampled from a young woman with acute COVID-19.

The CDR3 region: CASSLADRISGNTIYF. The nucleotide sequence reads as follows: TGTGCCAGCAGTTTGGCGGATCGAATCTCTGGAAACACCATATATTTT. The rearranged chain carries TRBV28 and TRBJ1-3; no confident D gene assignment can be made. V loses 3 bases of germline sequence and J loses 0 bases, and the interval between the two ends is 12 bases. The CDR3, from cysteine to phenylalanine, totals 16 residues. Only the CDR3 DNA stays, 48 bases, in frame from base 1. CDR1 and CDR2 were assigned from the germline V gene as MDHEN and SYDVKM.